One sample yielded the 30 T cell receptor beta chains listed below, sequenced in a study of breast tumors, draining lymph nodes, adjacent tissues. TCRdb analysed the multiplex PCR reads with MiXCR anew, one entry per CDR3 protein. The sample shows 15,000 or so distinct CDR3 sequences, more than 40% of them seen only once. Sequencing input: tumor-adjacent breast tissue. The source is a female donor with breast cancer. Some clones in this sample may be carry-over from other donors' samples.

The chain links TRBV5-1 to TRBJ2-1; TRBD2 matches at 10 bases. Germline V gives CDR1 SGHRS, CDR2 YFSETQ. The junction had 6 bases not matched to a gene; V was cut back by 1 base and J by 5 bases. The CDR3 consists of 16 residues. The CDR3 here is CASSLPRTSGNNEQFF. In nucleotides, the CDR3 is TGCGCCAGCAGCTTGCCCCGGACTAGCGGAAACAATGAGCAGTTCTTC.

The genes are TRBV7-8 and TRBJ1-2; D perhaps matches TRBD1 (5 bases). Trimming left V 1 base short and J 8 bases short, with 14 bases between. CDR1 and CDR2 (germline): SGHVS, FQNEAQ. The length of the CDR3 is 14 residues. CDR3 sequence: CASSLGVGTLGYTF. Written as DNA, the CDR3 is TGTGCCAGCAGCTTAGGTGTAGGGACTCTCGGCTACACCTTC.

The V gene is TRBV6-1, the J gene TRBJ1-2, with D perhaps TRBD1 (5 bases). V was cut by 3 bases and J by 6 bases, with 17 bases left in between. The CDR3 has 15 residues. Per germline, CDR1 MNHNS and CDR2 SASEGT. The CDR3 DNA is TGTGCCAGCAGTGACATAAGATCCAGGGCCAATGGCTACACCTTC. Its translation: CASSDIRSRANGYTF.

This clonotype was recorded at least ten times. The chain uses TRBV12-3 or TRBV12-4 and TRBJ2-2; tentative D call: TRBD2 (6 bases). V was shortened by 7 bases and J by 5 bases, with 14 bases between the two germline ends. The CDR3 is 14 amino acids. This CDR3 reads CASMERESTGELFF. The CDR3 coding sequence is TGTGCCAGCATGGAACGGGAGAGTACCGGGGAGCTGTTTTTT.

This sequence joins TRBV7-9 and TRBJ2-7; weak D call: TRBD2 (5 bases). Germline V gene sequence: CDR1 SEHNR, CDR2 FQNEAQ (reference sequence). The CDR3 has 16 residues. The V gene lost 1 base and the J gene lost 5 bases, with 18 bases spanning the gap. The CDR3 DNA reads as TGTGCCAGCAGCTTAGACGGGAACGTTGGGGTCGACGAGCAGTACTTC. This encodes CASSLDGNVGVDEQYF.

In the case of this clonotype: In this CDR3 the conserved last residue, phenylalanine or tryptophan, is missing, so a read error is likely. The chain recombines TRBV9 with TRBJ2-7, with D perhaps TRBD2 (6 bases). CDR1 and CDR2 from the germline V gene are SGDLS and YYNGEE. The CDR3 runs 13 residues. The CDR3 loop reads CASGGKSSCEQYS. CDR3 DNA: TGTGCCAGCGGGGGGAAGAGCTCCTGCGAGCAGTACTCC.

This clonotype appeared many times. The chain uses TRBV6-6 and TRBJ2-5; TRBD2 agrees at 8 bases. The CDR3 totals 15 residues. V gave up 8 bases and J gave up 4 bases; unmatched junction bases: 12. Germline CDR1 reads MNHNY; CDR2 reads SVGAGI (reference sequence). CDR3 coding DNA: TGTGCCAGCGCCCCCCCGGGGGGGGAGGGAGAGACCCAGTACTTC. It is translated as CASAPPGGEGETQYF.

Ten or more counts support this clonotype. This may be a read error: a much more frequent sequence differs by one nucleotide. The chain links TRBV5-8 to TRBJ2-5; D might be TRBD1 (6 bases). Germline V lookup: CDR1 SGHTS, CDR2 YDEGEE. V gave up 5 bases and J gave up 1 base, with 21 bases separating them. CDR3 length: 17 amino acids. In nucleotides, the CDR3 is TGTGCCAGCAGAAGAAATCGGGCCAGGGGCCGCCAAGAGACCCAGTACTTC. This encodes CASRRNRARGRQETQYF.

This clonotype was counted only a few times. The J gene is TRBJ2-7, the V gene TRBV9; perhaps D is TRBD1 or TRBD2 (6 bases each). This CDR3 comprises 15 residues. CDR1 is SGDLS and CDR2 is YYNGEE in the germline V gene. Trimming stripped 0 bases from V and 5 bases from J, with 15 bases between. CDR3 nucleotides: TGTGCCAGCAGCGTAGGGGGGGCGGCTCTTGACGAGCAGTACTTC. This translates into CASSVGGAALDEQYF.

As for this clonotype: A clone one base away is much larger, so this may be a read error. The chain has TRBV6-2 or TRBV6-3 and TRBJ2-3, with TRBD2 matching 11 bases. Per germline, CDR1 MNHEY and CDR2 SVGEGT. This CDR3 comprises 16 residues. DNA of the CDR3: TGTGCCGGCAGTTCCCCTAGCGGGGGGTTCACAGGTACGCAGTATTTT. It translates to CAGSSPSGGFTGTQYF.

The chain employs TRBV5-1 and TRBJ1-1, with D maybe TRBD1 (6 bases). Between the trimmed V and J ends, which lost 5 bases and 6 bases, there was a span of 20 bases. This CDR3 has 15 residues. Germline V gives CDR1 SGHRS, CDR2 YFSETQ. Here the CDR3 reads CASRRQELLGSEAFF. CDR3 coding DNA: TGCGCCAGCAGGCGACAGGAACTTCTGGGGTCTGAAGCTTTCTTT. The entire variable domain, with the rest obtained from reference TRBV5-1 and TRBJ1-1, is as follows: KAGVTQTPRYLIKTRGQQVTLSCSPISGHRSVSWYQQTPGQGLQFLFEYFSETQRNKGNFPGRFSGRQFSNSRSEMNVSTLELGDSALYLCASRRQELLGSEAFFGQGTRLTVV.

Comment on this clonotype: A read error is possible here, since a much larger clone lies one base away. The chain has TRBV5-4 and TRBJ2-5; 8 bases are shared with TRBD2. The germline CDR1 and CDR2 sequences are SGHNT and YYREEE (reference sequence). The CDR3 has 13 residues. The CDR3 nucleotides are TGTGTCAGCAGCGGGGGCGGGCAAGAGACCCAGTACTTC. It specifies CVSSGGGQETQYF.

Concerning this clonotype: One end of the junction is discordant with germline, which a read error may explain. The chain uses TRBV11-2 and TRBJ2-7; D call uncertain. The germline V gene has CDR1 SGHAT and CDR2 FQNNGV. The CDR3 is 13 amino acids. DNA for the CDR3: TGTGCCGGCAGCTTAATGTCTCCCGCTGAGCAGTACTTC. This codes for CAGSLMSPAEQYF.

By share, this clonotype ranks as medium-sized. The V and J genes are TRBV9 and TRBJ1-6, with D unresolved. CDR3 size: 15 residues. CDR1 and CDR2 from the germline V gene are SGDLS and YYNGEE. Trimming left V 0 bases short and J 6 bases short, with 10 bases between. The CDR3 DNA reads as TGTGCCAGCAGCGTAGGATCTGAAGCTAATTCACCCCTCCACTTT. Its translation is CASSVGSEANSPLHF.

This clonotype was recorded once. The V and J genes are TRBV19 and TRBJ1-4, with D possibly TRBD1 on 5 matching bases. Looked up from germline, CDR1 is LNHDA and CDR2 is SQIVND (reference sequence). Between the trimmed V and J ends, which lost 3 bases and 3 bases, there was a span of 14 bases. This CDR3 has 16 amino acids. CDR3 amino acids: CASSIAGMLANEKLFF. Written as DNA, the CDR3 is TGTGCCAGTAGTATCGCAGGGATGTTGGCTAATGAAAAACTGTTTTTT.

The chain combines TRBV20-1 with TRBJ1-1; 8 bases line up with TRBD1. V gave up 3 bases and J gave up 5 bases; unmatched junction bases: 2. This CDR3 is 12 amino acids long. CDR1 DFQATT and CDR2 SNEGSKA come from the germline V gene (reference sequence). The CDR3 nucleotides are TGCAGTGCTAGGGACAGGGAAACTGAAGCTTTCTTT. The encoded protein is CSARDRETEAFF.

This clonotype was detected many times. This chain connects TRBV28 to TRBJ1-5; 9 bases map to TRBD1. The CDR3 runs to 18 residues. Germline V gives CDR1 MDHEN, CDR2 SYDVKM. The V and J ends lost 5 bases and 0 bases, in that order; junction bases with no gene match: 11. CDR3 amino acids: CASSRTGVMGYSNQPQHF. CDR3 in DNA: TGTGCCAGCAGTCGGACAGGGGTCATGGGCTATAGCAATCAGCCCCAGCATTTT.

About this clonotype: A read error may account for a junction end that differs from germline. The chain uses TRBV2 and TRBJ2-3; a possible D gene is TRBD2 (7 bases). The CDR3 is 19 residues long. Germline V gene data show CDR1 as SNHLY and CDR2 as FYNNEI. The DNA of the CDR3 is TGTGCCAGCAGCCTGGGGGCGGGGGCCCGTCACCCAAGCACAGATGCGCAGTATTTT. Amino acids: CASSLGAGARHPSTDAQYF.

This clonotype was seen many times. V usage is TRBV5-1 and J usage is TRBJ2-7; 8 positions match TRBD1. The germline CDR1 and CDR2 sequences are SGHRS and YFSETQ. The CDR3 spans 15 residues. Unmatched junction bases numbered 12, after V lost 3 bases and J lost 7 bases. CDR3 sequence (DNA): TGCGCCAGCAGCTCGGAGACAGGGGCGAGGTGGGAGCAGTACTTC. This encodes CASSSETGARWEQYF. Drawing the rest from reference TRBV5-1 and TRBJ2-7, the complete variable domain is KAGVTQTPRYLIKTRGQQVTLSCSPISGHRSVSWYQQTPGQGLQFLFEYFSETQRNKGNFPGRFSGRQFSNSRSEMNVSTLELGDSALYLCASSSETGARWEQYFGPGTRLTVT.

This clonotype came up many times. The rearrangement joins TRBV5-1 to TRBJ1-3; possible D gene TRBD1, 5 bases. CDR1 and CDR2 from the germline V gene are SGHRS and YFSETQ. The CDR3 runs 14 residues. V lost 4 bases, J lost 0 bases, and 8 bases lay in between. DNA for the CDR3: TGCGCCAGCAGCGACGACAGCTCTGGAAACACCATATATTTT. Its translation: CASSDDSSGNTIYF.

There are many counts of this clonotype. The chain employs TRBV5-1 and TRBJ2-1; maybe TRBD2 (6 bases). This CDR3 has 16 residues. CDR1 and CDR2 (germline): SGHRS, YFSETQ. Trimming removed 4 bases from V and 2 bases from J, with 16 bases in between. This CDR3 reads CASSAGGTSPYNEQFF. The CDR3 region has the DNA TGCGCCAGCAGCGCTGGGGGGACTTCTCCCTACAATGAGCAGTTCTTC.

A note on this clonotype: Germline and junction disagree at one end, which may indicate a read error. The rearrangement links TRBV19 to TRBJ2-2, with D maybe TRBD2 (5 bases). Germline-derived CDR1 and CDR2 are LNHDA and SQIVND (reference sequence). CDR3 length equals 14 residues. CDR3 bases: TGTGCCAGTAGTCTGAGGCGGAGCACCGGGGAGCTGCTTTTT. As protein: CASSLRRSTGELLF. The whole variable domain, remainder taken from reference TRBV19 and TRBJ2-2, is DGGITQSPKYLFRKEGQNVTLSCEQNLNHDAMYWYRQDPGQGLRLIYYSQIVNDFQKGDIAEGYSVSREKKESFPLTVTSAQKNPTAFYLCASSLRRSTGELLFGEGSRLTVL.

This clonotype was detected only a few times. V and J are TRBV7-9 and TRBJ2-2, with unresolved D. The CDR3 length is 14 residues. Trimming left V 1 base short and J 1 base short, with 4 bases between. CDR1 is SEHNR, CDR2 FQNEAQ, per germline (reference sequence). The CDR3 is CASSLERNTGELFF. Written as DNA, the CDR3 is TGTGCCAGCAGCTTAGAACGGAACACCGGGGAGCTGTTTTTT.

This clonotype was recorded at least ten times. The chain has TRBV20-1 and TRBJ2-4; 7 positions match TRBD2. J was trimmed by 3 bases and V by 5 bases; bases with no gene match: 10. The CDR3 loop spans 15 amino acids. Germline CDR1 and CDR2: DFQATT and SNEGSKA (reference sequence). The CDR3 sequence: CSAPRGGRGKNIQYF. The CDR3 DNA is TGCAGTGCTCCTCGGGGCGGGAGAGGCAAAAACATTCAGTACTTC.

In this sample, this clonotype is medium-sized. The chain is built from TRBV5-1 and TRBJ1-2; a weak D match, TRBD1 (5 bases). This CDR3 is 13 amino acids long. V gave up 0 bases and J gave up 8 bases, with 11 bases separating them. Germline CDR1 and CDR2: SGHRS and YFSETQ. For the CDR3, the DNA is TGCGCCAGCAGCTTGGGCGGCCGGGGGGGCTACACCTTC. This codes for CASSLGGRGGYTF.

By share, this clonotype counts as medium-sized. The rearrangement joins TRBV5-1 to TRBJ2-7, with D possibly being TRBD2 (6 bases). Trimming shortened V by 0 bases and J by 5 bases, and 15 bases separated the two germline ends. The CDR3 covers 15 residues. The germline V gene has CDR1 SGHRS and CDR2 YFSETQ. CDR3 protein: CASSLVGGIDDEQYF. The CDR3 DNA sequence: TGCGCCAGCAGCTTGGTGGGCGGGATAGACGACGAGCAGTACTTC.

This clonotype was seen a few times. The genes are TRBV7-9 and TRBJ2-5; 11 nucleotides agree with TRBD2. The CDR3 has 16 residues. The trim removed 1 base at V and 1 base at J, leaving 2 bases unmatched. The germline V gene encodes CDR1 SEHNR and CDR2 FQNEAQ (reference sequence). CDR3 loop: CASSLGLAGSQETQYF. The CDR3 DNA is TGTGCCAGCAGCTTAGGACTAGCGGGGTCCCAAGAGACCCAGTACTTC.

This chain connects TRBV7-3 to TRBJ2-2, with D possibly being TRBD1 or TRBD2 (6 bases each). CDR1 SGHTA and CDR2 FQGTGA come from the germline V gene. This CDR3 contains 14 residues. The V gene lost 5 bases and the J gene lost 5 bases, with 12 bases spanning the gap. CDR3 loop: CASSPQGGTGELFF. The CDR3 DNA sequence: TGTGCCAGCAGCCCACAAGGGGGGACCGGGGAGCTGTTTTTT.

This clonotype has at least ten counts. The CDR3 reads CASSQQGSGANVLTF. The CDR3, as DNA: TGTGCCAGCAGCCAGCAGGGTTCTGGGGCCAACGTCCTGACTTTC. This chain joins TRBV3-1 and TRBJ2-6; tentatively, D is TRBD1 (5 bases). Germline V CDR1 and CDR2: LGHDT, YNNKEL (reference sequence). The V end was cut by 3 bases, the J end by 1 base, with 7 bases between. The CDR3 runs 15 residues.

This clonotype was picked up one time. This chain connects TRBV20-1 to TRBJ2-7; 10 positions agree with TRBD2. This CDR3 is built from 13 residues. Per germline, CDR1 DFQATT and CDR2 SNEGSKA (reference sequence). The V and J ends lost 7 bases and 7 bases, in that order; junction bases with no gene match: 10. DNA of the CDR3: TGCAGTGTTCCCCATAGCGGGAGGTATGAGCAGTACTTC. Translated: CSVPHSGRYEQYF.